This TCR beta chain was recorded in a study of Ad26.COV2.S vaccination and SARS-CoV-2 variants. Study details: The donor belonged to the COV1001 Ad26.COV2.S trial arm.

Treatment in this sample: approximately 18 received Ad26.COV2.S at low or high dose, single or two shots; about 5 received placebo; per-sample allocation not given. Sampling occurred on day 63 after the first vaccine or placebo injection. The donor was a Boston adult aged 18-55 years. The method was immunoSEQ multiplex PCR; TCRdb's version includes in-frame clones alone and lacks a portion of them. The table lists about 390,000 clones, about 85% of them singletons, with under 3.5% in the top ten. The source of this sequence is a person between 18 and 59 years old who received the Ad26.COV2.S COVID-19 vaccine or a placebo. The sample was peripheral blood, taken in a trial of Ad26.COV2.S vaccine versus placebo.

In DNA form, the CDR3 reads TGTGCCAGTAGTTCAAGGACGGGTAGCAATCAGCCCCAGCATTTT. Its translation is CASSSRTGSNQPQHF. The genes are TRBV19 and TRBJ1-5; D remains ambiguous. The CDR3 runs 15 residues. V gave up 5 bases and J gave up 0 bases, with 11 bases separating them. The germline CDR1 and CDR2 sequences are LNHDA and SQIVND (reference sequence).